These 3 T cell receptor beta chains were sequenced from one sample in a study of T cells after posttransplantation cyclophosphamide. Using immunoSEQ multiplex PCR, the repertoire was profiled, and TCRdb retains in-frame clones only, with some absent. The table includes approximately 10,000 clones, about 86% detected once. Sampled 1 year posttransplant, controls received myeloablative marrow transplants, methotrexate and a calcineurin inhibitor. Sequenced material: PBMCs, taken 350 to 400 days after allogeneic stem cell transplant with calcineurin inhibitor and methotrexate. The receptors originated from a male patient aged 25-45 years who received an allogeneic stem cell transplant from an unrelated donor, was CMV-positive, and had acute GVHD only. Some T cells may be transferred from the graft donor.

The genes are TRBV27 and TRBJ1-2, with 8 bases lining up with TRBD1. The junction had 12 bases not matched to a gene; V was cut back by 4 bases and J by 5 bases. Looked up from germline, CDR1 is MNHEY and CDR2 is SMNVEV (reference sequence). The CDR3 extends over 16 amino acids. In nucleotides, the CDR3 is TGTGCCAGCAGTTCCGGGACAGGTTCTTACAGTTATGGCTACACCTTC. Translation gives CASSSGTGSYSYGYTF.

The CDR3 protein is CASSPPGLMNTEAFF. The DNA for the CDR3 is TGTGCCAGCAGTCCCCCGGGGTTGATGAACACTGAAGCTTTCTTT. The gene calls are TRBV6-5 and TRBJ1-1; D is uncertain. The length of the CDR3 is 15 residues. The V gene's germline CDR1 is MNHEY and CDR2 SVGAGI. Trimming stripped 5 bases from V and 0 bases from J, with 13 bases between.

CDR3 sequence reads: CATSRGLSDRRNQPQHF. CDR3 DNA: TGTGCCACCAGCAGAGGTTTAAGTGACAGGCGCAATCAGCCCCAGCATTTT. The V gene is TRBV15, the J gene TRBJ1-5; a possible D gene is TRBD1 (6 bases). This CDR3 comprises 17 residues. Germline V gene sequence: CDR1 LNHNV, CDR2 YYDKDF (reference sequence). The V end lost 1 base, the J end lost 2 bases, and 15 bases lay between the germline ends.